The 27 T cell receptor beta chains presented below share a single source sample, sequenced in a study of T cells in localized non-small cell lung cancer. Data came from immunoSEQ multiplex PCR; TCRdb stores just in-frame clones and leaves some out. The sample has under 35,000 clones, around 93% seen once. The sequences come from peripheral blood mononuclear cells, collected before any cancer treatment. These receptors were collected from a woman aged 35 to 69 with stage III lung adenocarcinoma.

Notes on this clone: Likely a read error: the CDR3 ends without its conserved phenylalanine or tryptophan. It is unclear where the CDR3 begins or ends on the DNA, so no DNA is shown, and the CDR3 is as TCRdb lists it. The chain employs TRBV7-2 and TRBJ2-3; the table assigns TRBD2, which was not confirmed against the DNA. Germline lookup yields CDR1 SGHTA and CDR2 FQGNSA. The CDR3 contains 9 residues when both ends are counted. CDR3: CASSAYLGV.

In this sample, this clone turned up a few times. CDR3 protein: CASSSGRIYEQYF. CDR3 bases: TGTGCCAGCAGCTCGGGACGGATCTACGAGCAGTACTTC. The chain couples TRBV7-9 to TRBJ2-7, with D perhaps being TRBD1 or TRBD2 (5 bases each). V lost 4 bases and J lost 3, with 10 bases in between. The CDR3 spans 13 residues. The V gene's germline CDR1 is SEHNR and CDR2 FQNEAQ (reference sequence).

This clone was seen only once. This sequence joins TRBV28 and TRBJ2-7; the match to TRBD1 covers 7 bases. The germline CDR1 and CDR2 sequences are MDHEN and SYDVKM. V shed 7 bases and J 3 bases; nucleotides not matched to a gene: 9. The CDR3 spans 14 residues. The DNA of the CDR3 is TGTGCCAGCACCCCGGGACAGCTAATCTACGAGCAGTACTTC. Translating it yields CASTPGQLIYEQYF.

This rearrangement joins TRBV28 to TRBJ2-5; 8 bases match TRBD1. Germline V CDR1 and CDR2: MDHEN, SYDVKM. The CDR3 length is 14 residues. The J segment lost 5 bases and the V segment lost 8 bases, leaving 10 bases of the junction unmatched. The CDR3 DNA reads TGTGCCAGCGGACTTTCAGGGGGCGTGGAGACCCAGTACTTC. Residues: CASGLSGGVETQYF.

The chain links TRBV9 to TRBJ1-1; maybe TRBD1 (5 bases). Per the germline V gene, CDR1 is SGDLS and CDR2 is YYNGEE. This CDR3 has 14 amino acids. V lost 3 bases, J lost 1 base, and 10 bases lay in between. CDR3 amino acids: CASSAHDRNTEAFF. The CDR3 region has the DNA TGTGCCAGCAGCGCACATGACAGGAACACTGAAGCTTTCTTT.

CDR3 sequence: CASRSPGTANSGANVLTF. The CDR3 DNA is TGCGCCAGCAGAAGTCCCGGGACAGCTAACTCTGGGGCCAACGTCCTGACTTTC. The rearrangement joins TRBV5-1 to TRBJ2-6; 7 bases agree with TRBD1. Trimming removed 5 bases from V and 0 bases from J; junction bases left unmatched: 11. CDR1 is SGHRS and CDR2 is YFSETQ in the germline V gene. There are 18 residues in the CDR3.

The chain carries TRBV14 and TRBJ2-3, with D uncertain. Germline V gene sequence: CDR1 SGHDN, CDR2 FVKESK. Trimming removed 6 bases from V and 2 bases from J, with 9 bases in between. The CDR3 has 13 residues. This CDR3 reads CASRGALTDTQYF. The CDR3 DNA follows: TGTGCCAGCAGAGGAGCACTCACAGATACGCAGTATTTT.

This clone was observed a few times. The J gene is TRBJ1-6, the V gene TRBV2; tentative D call: TRBD1 (6 bases). With 3 bases removed from V and 8 bases from J, the gap between germline ends came to 14 bases. The CDR3 contains 15 residues. Germline V gives CDR1 SNHLY, CDR2 FYNNEI. The CDR3 nucleotides are TGTGCCAGCAGTGACATGGCAGGGGTTCATTCACCCCTCCACTTT. This translates into CASSDMAGVHSPLHF.

The chain combines TRBV6-5 with TRBJ1-2; the match to TRBD1 covers 9 bases. The CDR3 sequence is 15 residues long. Germline V CDR1 and CDR2: MNHEY, SVGAGI. The junction had 9 bases not matched to a gene; V was cut back by 7 bases and J by 3 bases. Written as DNA, the CDR3 is TGTGCCAGCACTATGGACAGGGGAACTTACTATGGCTACACCTTC. Translated, it gives CASTMDRGTYYGYTF.

The V gene is TRBV28, the J gene TRBJ2-1, with 9 bases aligning to TRBD1. V shed 8 bases and J 7 bases; nucleotides not matched to a gene: 15. CDR1 is MDHEN and CDR2 is SYDVKM in the germline V gene. The CDR3 sequence is 16 residues long. This chain's CDR3 is CASRSTWGQGHNEQFF. The CDR3, as DNA: TGTGCCAGCCGATCTACTTGGGGACAGGGTCATAATGAGCAGTTCTTC.

The chain is built from TRBV5-6 and TRBJ1-2; tentative D call: TRBD1 (6 bases). V was cut by 0 bases and J by 4 bases, with 7 bases left in between. Germline assignment: CDR1 SGHDT and CDR2 YYEEEE. The CDR3 length is 13 residues. The CDR3 bases are TGTGCCAGCAGCTTGGAAGGGGGCTATGGCTACACCTTC. This translates into CASSLEGGYGYTF. Combining the CDR3 with reference TRBV5-6 and TRBJ1-2 gives the whole variable domain DAGVTQSPTHLIKTRGQQVTLRCSPKSGHDTVSWYQQALGQGPQFIFQYYEEEERQRGNFPDRFSGHQFPNYSSELNVNALLLGDSALYLCASSLEGGYGYTFGSGTRLTVV.

The chain links TRBV30 to TRBJ2-2; 7 bases match TRBD1. CDR1 and CDR2 from the germline V gene are GTSNPN and SVGIG (reference sequence). The V and J ends lost 0 bases and 3 bases, in that order; junction bases with no gene match: 4. The CDR3 contains 15 residues. The CDR3 DNA sequence: TGTGCCTGGAGTGTAAGAGGACAGGACACCGGGGAGCTGTTTTTT. Protein: CAWSVRGQDTGELFF.

The CDR3 sequence is CASSSGQGLNQPQHF. The DNA of the CDR3 is TGCGCCAGCAGCTCCGGACAGGGCCTCAATCAGCCCCAGCATTTT. V gene TRBV5-1 combines with J gene TRBJ1-5; TRBD1 matches at 8 bases. With V trimmed by 3 bases and J by 3 bases, 5 bases remained unmatched. CDR1 and CDR2 from the germline V gene are SGHRS and YFSETQ. CDR3 size: 15 residues.

This chain connects TRBV19 to TRBJ2-7; TRBD1 might be the D (5 bases). Germline loops: CDR1 LNHDA, CDR2 SQIVND (reference sequence). The CDR3 loop spans 14 amino acids. V lost 3 bases, J lost 0 bases, and 9 bases lay in between. The CDR3 DNA reads as TGTGCCAGTAGTATGTCTGGGGCCTCCTACGAGCAGTACTTC. It is translated as CASSMSGASYEQYF.

The rearrangement uses TRBV5-1 and TRBJ1-4; 9 bases fit TRBD1. Germline V gives CDR1 SGHRS, CDR2 YFSETQ. This CDR3 region has 14 residues. The junction had 4 bases not matched to a gene; V was cut back by 4 bases and J by 6 bases. The CDR3 region is CASSRDREYEKLFF. CDR3 bases: TGCGCCAGCAGCCGGGACAGGGAGTATGAAAAACTGTTTTTT.

This chain links TRBV7-9 with TRBJ2-5, with 12 bases fitting TRBD2. The trim removed 10 bases at V and 5 bases at J, leaving 11 bases unmatched. This CDR3 is 15 amino acids long. CDR1 and CDR2 (germline): SEHNR, FQNEAQ (reference sequence). CDR3: CATMTSGGFRETQYF. The CDR3 DNA is TGTGCCACCATGACTAGCGGGGGCTTTAGGGAGACCCAGTACTTC.

V gene TRBV4-3 combines with J gene TRBJ2-3; D not certain. Trimming took off 2 bases at V and 6 bases at J, with 9 bases between the two ends. This CDR3 contains 13 residues. Germline V gene lookup returns CDR1 LGHNA and CDR2 YSLEER. In DNA, the CDR3 is TGCGCCAGCAGCCAAACCCGCTGGGATACGCAGTATTTT. Its protein product is CASSQTRWDTQYF.

V is TRBV9 and J is TRBJ2-4, with TRBD2 matching over 10 bases. Germline CDR1 and CDR2: SGDLS and YYNGEE. V lost 4 bases and J lost 3; bases outside the gene matches: 13. This CDR3 comprises 18 residues. This CDR3 reads CASSPGGSGRMDKNIQYF. The CDR3 bases are TGTGCCAGCAGCCCCGGGGGTAGCGGGAGGATGGACAAAAACATTCAGTACTTC.

This chain links TRBV9 with TRBJ1-6, with D uncertain. V gave up 0 bases and J gave up 9 bases, with 10 bases separating them. Germline CDR1 SGDLS, CDR2 YYNGEE. CDR3 length: 14 amino acids. For the CDR3, the DNA is TGTGCCAGCAGCGTAGAGCCTATGGGTTCACCCCTCCACTTT. It encodes CASSVEPMGSPLHF.

This clone showed up just once. This chain joins TRBV5-1 and TRBJ2-7, with 9 bases identical to TRBD2. The CDR3 is 16 residues long. The J segment lost 6 bases and the V segment lost 4 bases, leaving 14 bases of the junction unmatched. Looked up from germline, CDR1 is SGHRS and CDR2 is YFSETQ. CDR3 sequence reads: CASSIAGVAPTSEQYF. CDR3 nucleotide sequence: TGCGCCAGCAGCATAGCGGGAGTTGCACCCACTAGCGAGCAGTACTTC.

In DNA form, the CDR3 reads TGTGCCAGCAGCTTGAGCTCCTACGAGCAGTACTTC. The encoded protein is CASSLSSYEQYF. This rearrangement joins TRBV7-8 to TRBJ2-7; D unresolved. Germline loops: CDR1 SGHVS, CDR2 FQNEAQ. V was cut by 3 bases and J by 0 bases, with 3 bases left in between. The CDR3 spans 12 residues.

This chain connects TRBV30 to TRBJ2-4; D is unclear. The V gene's germline CDR1 is GTSNPN and CDR2 SVGIG (reference sequence). Trimming cost V 1 base and J 0 bases, with 13 bases left between them. CDR3 length: 16 residues. For the CDR3, the DNA is TGTGCCTGGAGTGGGAAAGCGATTATAGCCAAAAACATTCAGTACTTC. This translates into CAWSGKAIIAKNIQYF.

This clone appeared once. The chain carries TRBV6-5 and TRBJ1-2, with 7 bases identical to TRBD1. V lost 0 bases to trimming and J lost 7 bases; unmatched junction nucleotides: 5. From germline, CDR1 is MNHEY and CDR2 SVGAGI. This CDR3 has 14 amino acids. This chain's CDR3 is CASSYSTGVVGYTF. CDR3 sequence (DNA): TGTGCCAGCAGTTACTCAACAGGGGTGGTTGGCTACACCTTC.

The chain has TRBV7-2 and TRBJ1-2; D not resolved. The germline CDR1 and CDR2 sequences are SGHTA and FQGNSA. The CDR3 totals 14 residues. V was shortened by 5 bases and J by 4 bases, with 14 bases between the two germline ends. The CDR3 loop reads CASSPSLWGYGYTF. CDR3 DNA sequence: TGTGCCAGCAGCCCCAGCCTGTGGGGCTATGGCTACACCTTC.

This chain uses TRBV5-6 with TRBJ2-6; D unclear. Germline V gives CDR1 SGHDT, CDR2 YYEEEE. V was shortened by 5 bases and J by 1 base, with 10 bases between the two germline ends. The CDR3 spans 15 residues. The CDR3 DNA reads as TGTGCCAGCAGTCGCCGAGAGTCTGGGGCCAACGTCCTGACTTTC. Translation gives CASSRRESGANVLTF.

The chain carries TRBV7-9 and TRBJ2-3; D gene ambiguous. CDR3 length equals 14 residues. Per the germline V gene, CDR1 is SEHNR and CDR2 is FQNEAQ (reference sequence). Deletions cut 1 base from V and 0 bases from J, with 5 bases between. CDR3: CASSLETSTDTQYF. Written as DNA, the CDR3 is TGTGCCAGCAGCTTAGAAACTAGCACAGATACGCAGTATTTT.

This chain uses TRBV7-8 with TRBJ1-1; D gene ambiguous. The CDR3 has 11 amino acids. Deletions cut 2 bases from V and 2 bases from J, with 0 bases between. Germline-derived CDR1 and CDR2 are SGHVS and FQNEAQ. For the CDR3, the DNA is TGTGCCAGCAGCTTAAACACTGAAGCTTTCTTT. Translation gives CASSLNTEAFF.